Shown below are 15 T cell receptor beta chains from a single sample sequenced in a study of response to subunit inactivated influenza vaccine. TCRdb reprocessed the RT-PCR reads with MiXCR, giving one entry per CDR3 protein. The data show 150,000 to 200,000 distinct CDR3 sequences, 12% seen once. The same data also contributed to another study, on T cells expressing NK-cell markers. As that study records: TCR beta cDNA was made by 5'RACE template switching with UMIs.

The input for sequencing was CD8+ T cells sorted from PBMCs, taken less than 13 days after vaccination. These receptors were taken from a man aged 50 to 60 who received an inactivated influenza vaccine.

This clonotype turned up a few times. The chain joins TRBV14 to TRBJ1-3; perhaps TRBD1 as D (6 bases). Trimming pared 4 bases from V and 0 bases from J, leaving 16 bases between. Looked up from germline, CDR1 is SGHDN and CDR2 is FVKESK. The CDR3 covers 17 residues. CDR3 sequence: CASSLLQGHYSGNTIYF. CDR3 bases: TGTGCCAGCAGCCTACTACAGGGCCACTACTCTGGAAACACCATATATTTT.

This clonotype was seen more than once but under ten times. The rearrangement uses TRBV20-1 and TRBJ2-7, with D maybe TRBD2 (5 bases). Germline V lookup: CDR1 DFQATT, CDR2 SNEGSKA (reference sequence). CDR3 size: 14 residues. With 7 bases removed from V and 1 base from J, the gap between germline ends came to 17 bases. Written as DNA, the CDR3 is TGCAGTGGAAGACCCGGGATGGGTTCCTACGAGCAGTACTTC. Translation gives CSGRPGMGSYEQYF.

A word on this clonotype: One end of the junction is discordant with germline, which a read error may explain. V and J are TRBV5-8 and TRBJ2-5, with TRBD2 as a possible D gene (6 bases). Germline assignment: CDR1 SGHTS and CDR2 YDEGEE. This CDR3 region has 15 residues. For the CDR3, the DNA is TGTGCCAGCAGCTTGGCCGGGACTCCCCAAGAGAACCAGTACTTC. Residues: CASSLAGTPQENQYF.

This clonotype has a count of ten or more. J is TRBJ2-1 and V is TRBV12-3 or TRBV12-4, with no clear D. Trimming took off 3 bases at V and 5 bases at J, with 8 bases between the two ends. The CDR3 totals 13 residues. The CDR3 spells CASSFVLHNEQFF. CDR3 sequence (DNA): TGTGCCAGCAGTTTTGTCCTCCACAATGAGCAGTTCTTC.

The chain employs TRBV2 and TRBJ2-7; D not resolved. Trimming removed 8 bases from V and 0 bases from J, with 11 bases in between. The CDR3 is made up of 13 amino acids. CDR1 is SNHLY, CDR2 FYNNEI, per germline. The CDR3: CASHRRNSYEQYF. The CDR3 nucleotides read TGTGCCAGCCATCGGCGGAACTCCTACGAGCAGTACTTC.

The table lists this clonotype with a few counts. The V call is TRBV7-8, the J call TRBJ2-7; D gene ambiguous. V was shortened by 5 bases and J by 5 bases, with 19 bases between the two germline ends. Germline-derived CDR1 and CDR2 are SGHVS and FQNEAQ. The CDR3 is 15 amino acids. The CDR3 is CASSILPLSGDEQYF. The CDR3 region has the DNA TGTGCCAGCAGCATCCTACCTCTTAGTGGGGACGAGCAGTACTTC.

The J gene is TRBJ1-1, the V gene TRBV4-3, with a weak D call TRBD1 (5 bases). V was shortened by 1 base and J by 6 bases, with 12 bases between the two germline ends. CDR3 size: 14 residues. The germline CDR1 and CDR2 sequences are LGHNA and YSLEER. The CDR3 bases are TGCGCCAGCAGCCAAGGGACGGGGACGGCTGAAGCTTTCTTT. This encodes CASSQGTGTAEAFF.

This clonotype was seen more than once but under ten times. The CDR3: CSAPRADNYGYTF. CDR3 in DNA: TGCAGTGCCCCGCGGGCTGATAACTATGGCTACACCTTC. This sequence joins TRBV20-1 and TRBJ1-2; D is unclear. The CDR3 sequence is 13 residues long. Per germline, CDR1 DFQATT and CDR2 SNEGSKA (reference sequence). The ends were cut back, 6 bases at V and 1 base at J, with 12 bases in the middle.

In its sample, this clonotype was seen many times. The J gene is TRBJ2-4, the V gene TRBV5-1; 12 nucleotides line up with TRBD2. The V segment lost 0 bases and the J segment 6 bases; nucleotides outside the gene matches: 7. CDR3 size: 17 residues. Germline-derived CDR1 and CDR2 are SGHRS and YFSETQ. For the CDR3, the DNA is TGCGCCAGCAGCTTGGGACTAGCGGGGGACCGGGGAAACATTCAGTACTTC. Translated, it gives CASSLGLAGDRGNIQYF. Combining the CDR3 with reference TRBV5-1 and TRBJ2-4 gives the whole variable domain KAGVTQTPRYLIKTRGQQVTLSCSPISGHRSVSWYQQTPGQGLQFLFEYFSETQRNKGNFPGRFSGRQFSNSRSEMNVSTLELGDSALYLCASSLGLAGDRGNIQYFGAGTRLSVL.

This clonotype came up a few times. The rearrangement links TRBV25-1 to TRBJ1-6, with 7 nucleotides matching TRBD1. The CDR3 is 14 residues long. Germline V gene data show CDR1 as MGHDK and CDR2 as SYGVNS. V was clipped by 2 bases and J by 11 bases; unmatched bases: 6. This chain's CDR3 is CASSEGQERTPLHF. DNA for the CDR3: TGTGCCAGCAGTGAAGGACAGGAGAGGACACCCCTCCACTTT.

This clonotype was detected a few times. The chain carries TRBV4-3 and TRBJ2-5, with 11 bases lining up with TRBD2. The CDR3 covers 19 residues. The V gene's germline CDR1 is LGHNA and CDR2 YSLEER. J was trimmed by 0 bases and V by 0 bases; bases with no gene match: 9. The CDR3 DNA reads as TGCGCCAGCAGCCAAGATATGTCCCTACTAGCGGGAGACCAAGAGACCCAGTACTTC. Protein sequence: CASSQDMSLLAGDQETQYF.

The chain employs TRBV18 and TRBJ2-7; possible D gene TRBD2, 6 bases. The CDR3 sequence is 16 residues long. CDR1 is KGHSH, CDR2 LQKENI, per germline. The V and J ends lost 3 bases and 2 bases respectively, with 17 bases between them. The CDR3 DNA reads TGTGCCAGCTCACCTGAGTCCCGGGAGTCTCCCTACGAGCAGTACTTC. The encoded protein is CASSPESRESPYEQYF. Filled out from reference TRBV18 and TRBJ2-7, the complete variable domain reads NAGVMQNPRHLVRRRGQEARLRCSPMKGHSHVYWYRQLPEEGLKFMVYLQKENIIDESGMPKERFSAEFPKEGPSILRIQQVVRGDSAAYFCASSPESRESPYEQYFGPGTRLTVT.

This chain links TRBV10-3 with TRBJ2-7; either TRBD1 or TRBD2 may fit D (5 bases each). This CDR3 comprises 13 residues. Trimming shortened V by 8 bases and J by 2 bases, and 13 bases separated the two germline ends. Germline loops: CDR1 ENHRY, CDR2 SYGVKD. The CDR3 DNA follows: TGTGCCATCCCGGGACGGAACCCCTACGAGCAGTACTTC. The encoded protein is CAIPGRNPYEQYF.

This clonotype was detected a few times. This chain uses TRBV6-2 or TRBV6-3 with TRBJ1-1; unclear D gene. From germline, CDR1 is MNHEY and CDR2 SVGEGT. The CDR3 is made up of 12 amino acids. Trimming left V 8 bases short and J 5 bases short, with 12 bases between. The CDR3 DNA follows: TGTGCCAGCTCTAACTTTGGGACTGAAGCTTTCTTT. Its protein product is CASSNFGTEAFF.

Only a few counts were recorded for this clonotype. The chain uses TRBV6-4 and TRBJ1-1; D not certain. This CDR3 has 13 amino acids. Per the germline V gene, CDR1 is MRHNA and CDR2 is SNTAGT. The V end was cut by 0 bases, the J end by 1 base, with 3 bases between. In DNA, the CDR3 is TGTGCCAGCAGTGACTCGGGGAACACTGAAGCTTTCTTT. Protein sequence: CASSDSGNTEAFF.